The 21 T cell receptor beta chains reported below all come from one sample, sequenced in a study of cytomegalovirus exposure and HLA in healthy donors. The PCR employed 60 Vbeta primers together with 13 Jbeta primers. Clones were sequenced by immunoSEQ multiplex PCR, and TCRdb holds only the in-frame ones, with some missing. The sample lists around 150,000 clones, roughly four fifths occurring once. Sequencing was done on a sample of PBMCs. The source is a male donor in good health and CMV-seronegative.

The chain is built from TRBV29-1 and TRBJ2-5, with 7 bases aligning to TRBD1. This CDR3 has 14 amino acids. Trimming cost V 6 bases and J 7 bases; bases outside gene matches: 14. CDR1 SQVTM and CDR2 ANQGSEA come from the germline V gene. Here the CDR3 reads CSVKMEGGPGTQYF. CDR3 DNA sequence: TGCAGCGTCAAAATGGAAGGGGGCCCGGGGACCCAGTACTTC.

The chain carries TRBV7-9 and TRBJ1-2; D possibly corresponds to TRBD1 (6 bases). CDR3 length equals 13 residues. Trimming removed 4 bases at V and 5 bases at J, with 11 bases between. From germline, CDR1 is SEHNR and CDR2 FQNEAQ (reference sequence). CDR3 in amino acids: CASSSGTFYGYTF. The CDR3 coding sequence is TGTGCCAGCAGCTCCGGGACATTTTATGGCTACACCTTC.

For this clone: The junction and the germline gene differ at one end; a read error may be behind it. CDR3 coding DNA: TGTGCCAGCACCCGAAACCCTAATTATGGCTACACCTTC. This sequence encodes CASTRNPNYGYTF. The chain carries TRBV7-9 and TRBJ1-2, with D hard to call. There are 13 residues in the CDR3. Germline V CDR1 and CDR2: SEHNR, FQNEAQ (reference sequence). Full variable domain (rest looked up from reference TRBV7-9 and TRBJ1-2): DTGVSQNPRHKITKRGQNVTFRCDPISEHNRLYWYRQTLGQGPEFLTYFQNEAQLEKSRLLSDRFSAERPKGSFSTLEIQRTEQGDSAMYLCASTRNPNYGYTFGSGTRLTVV.

The genes are TRBV7-6 and TRBJ2-3, with D perhaps matching TRBD2 (6 bases). The V gene's germline CDR1 is SGHVS and CDR2 FNYEAQ. V lost 2 bases, J lost 4 bases, and 19 bases lay in between. The CDR3 runs to 17 residues. The CDR3 nucleotides are TGTGCCAGCAGCTTAAATCCCGGGGGAGGTTCATCAGATACGCAGTATTTT. Translation: CASSLNPGGGSSDTQYF. Full variable domain (rest looked up from reference TRBV7-6 and TRBJ2-3): GAGVSQSPRYKVTKRGQDVALRCDPISGHVSLYWYRQALGQGPEFLTYFNYEAQQDKSGLPNDRFSAERPEGSISTLTIQRTEQRDSAMYRCASSLNPGGGSSDTQYFGPGTRLTVL.

The chain joins TRBV7-6 to TRBJ2-2, with a possible D match to TRBD1 (6 bases). Trimming shortened V by 5 bases and J by 0 bases, and 13 bases separated the two germline ends. CDR1 and CDR2 from the germline V gene are SGHVS and FNYEAQ. The CDR3 has 16 amino acids. The CDR3 here is CASSPGAEANTGELFF. CDR3 nucleotides: TGTGCCAGCAGCCCAGGGGCGGAGGCGAACACCGGGGAGCTGTTTTTT.

In the case of this clone: At one of its ends the junction is not consistent with the germline gene, which may arise from a read error. Written as DNA, the CDR3 is TGTGCTAGCAGCTTATCAGGGGACTACGAGCAGTACTTC. It specifies CASSLSGDYEQYF. This chain joins TRBV7-7 and TRBJ2-7; tentative D call: TRBD1 (6 bases). Germline V gives CDR1 SSHAT, CDR2 FNYEAQ (reference sequence). The CDR3 is 13 amino acids. Looking up the rest from reference TRBV7-7 and TRBJ2-7 gives the full variable domain: GAGVSQSPRYKVTKRGQDVTLRCDPISSHATLYWYQQALGQGPEFLTYFNYEAQPDKSGLPSDRFSAERPEGSISTLTIQRTEQRDSAMYRCASSLSGDYEQYFGPGTRLTVT.

The V call is TRBV7-3, the J call TRBJ1-6, with D unclear. Germline V CDR1 and CDR2: SGHTA, FQGTGA. CDR3 length: 13 residues. The germline V and J ends were trimmed by 1 base and 10 bases, with 8 bases remaining between them. The CDR3 DNA reads TGTGCCAGCAGCTTAAGTCCAGAATCACCCCTCCACTTT. This encodes CASSLSPESPLHF.

By proportion, this clone is medium-sized (0.01 to 0.1%). This chain uses TRBV6-1 with TRBJ2-3, with TRBD2 matching over 9 bases. The CDR3 loop spans 15 amino acids. The germline gives CDR1 MNHNS, CDR2 SASEGT. V gave up 1 base and J gave up 7 bases; unmatched junction bases: 6. Written as DNA, the CDR3 is TGTGCCAGCAGTGAAGAGGCGGGGGGGCCGAATACGCAGTATTTT. It translates to CASSEEAGGPNTQYF.

The chain joins TRBV4-1 to TRBJ2-7; D might be TRBD2 (5 bases). The CDR3 length is 14 residues. Trimming took off 4 bases at V and 7 bases at J, with 17 bases between the two ends. Germline values: CDR1 MGHRA, CDR2 YSYEKL. The CDR3 region is CASSLPIKGGEQYF. The CDR3 DNA is TGCGCCAGCAGCCTCCCCATTAAGGGCGGGGAGCAGTACTTC.

The gene calls are TRBV6-6 and TRBJ1-5; no clear D. CDR1 is MNHNY and CDR2 is SVGAGI in the germline V gene (reference sequence). Trimming removed 8 bases at V and 2 bases at J, with 10 bases between. This CDR3 has 13 residues. The CDR3 protein is CASAGLGNQPQHF. Here the CDR3 DNA reads TGTGCCAGCGCCGGTTTAGGCAATCAGCCCCAGCATTTT.

The CDR3 loop is CASSSKGGAGNTDTQYF. In nucleotides, the CDR3 is TGTGCCAGCAGCTCAAAAGGGGGGGCGGGAAACACAGATACGCAGTATTTT. J is TRBJ2-3 and V is TRBV5-5, with D possibly matching TRBD2 (7 bases). The length of the CDR3 is 17 residues. The V gene lost 3 bases and the J gene lost 2 bases, with 19 bases spanning the gap. CDR1 and CDR2 (germline): SGHKS, YYEKEE (reference sequence).

This chain uses TRBV5-4 with TRBJ2-1; 8 nucleotides align to TRBD1. Germline CDR1 is SGHNT and CDR2 is YYREEE (reference sequence). V lost 3 bases to trimming and J lost 4 bases; unmatched junction nucleotides: 6. The CDR3 length is 15 residues. CDR3 region: CASSWDRPQYNEQFF. CDR3 nucleotide sequence: TGTGCCAGCAGCTGGGACAGGCCTCAATACAATGAGCAGTTCTTC.

The chain has TRBV27 and TRBJ2-2; TRBD1 aligns across 8 bases. The CDR3 is 16 amino acids. Trimming took 8 bases from V and 6 from J; bases not matched to a gene: 14. Germline-derived CDR1 and CDR2 are MNHEY and SMNVEV (reference sequence). CDR3 sequence: CASGSLMGRGPGELFF. CDR3 in DNA: TGTGCCAGCGGCTCCCTTATGGGCAGGGGGCCCGGGGAGCTGTTTTTT.

This sequence joins TRBV5-1 and TRBJ1-1, with a possible D match to TRBD1 (6 bases). The CDR3 spans 14 residues. The germline V gene encodes CDR1 SGHRS and CDR2 YFSETQ. V lost 0 bases and J lost 5, with 11 bases in between. CDR3 amino acids: CASSLGDKATEAFF. CDR3 coding DNA: TGCGCCAGCAGCTTGGGGGACAAGGCGACTGAAGCTTTCTTT.

This clone was picked up a small number of times. The chain couples TRBV5-1 to TRBJ1-2; D ambiguous. V was clipped by 4 bases and J by 5 bases, with 9 bases between them. This CDR3 comprises 12 residues. From germline, CDR1 is SGHRS and CDR2 YFSETQ. Here the CDR3 reads CASSPYRYGYTF. In DNA form, the CDR3 reads TGCGCCAGCAGCCCCTACAGATATGGCTACACCTTC.

The J gene is TRBJ2-2, the V gene TRBV7-3, with 7 nucleotides matching TRBD2. The CDR3 totals 18 residues. After removal of 0 bases from V and 0 bases from J, the junction contained 7 bases not matched to a gene. From germline, CDR1 is SGHTA and CDR2 FQGTGA. CDR3 sequence (DNA): TGTGCCAGCAGCTTAACGGCTGGGGGACTAACGAACACCGGGGAGCTGTTTTTT. Residues: CASSLTAGGLTNTGELFF.

This clone appeared once. The chain has TRBV7-9 and TRBJ2-3, with D maybe TRBD2 (6 bases). This CDR3 has 18 amino acids. Germline lookup yields CDR1 SEHNR and CDR2 FQNEAQ (reference sequence). V was clipped by 1 base and J by 3 bases, with 20 bases between them. The CDR3 region is CASSLGSRRDSLTDTQYF. The CDR3 DNA sequence: TGTGCCAGCAGCTTAGGCTCGAGGCGGGACTCGTTAACAGATACGCAGTATTTT. Looking up the rest from reference TRBV7-9 and TRBJ2-3 gives the full variable domain: DTGVSQNPRHKITKRGQNVTFRCDPISEHNRLYWYRQTLGQGPEFLTYFQNEAQLEKSRLLSDRFSAERPKGSFSTLEIQRTEQGDSAMYLCASSLGSRRDSLTDTQYFGPGTRLTVL.

This chain connects TRBV6-5 to TRBJ2-1; 7 bases map to TRBD2. The CDR3 has 15 amino acids. Germline assignment: CDR1 MNHEY and CDR2 SVGAGI. J gave up 2 bases and V 7 bases, and 8 bases lay outside the gene matches. The CDR3 reads CASNPGRGAYNEQFF. DNA of the CDR3: TGTGCCAGCAACCCTGGACGGGGGGCCTACAATGAGCAGTTCTTC.

The genes are TRBV27 and TRBJ2-1; TRBD2 might be the D (5 bases). The CDR3 is made up of 14 amino acids. The germline CDR1 and CDR2 sequences are MNHEY and SMNVEV (reference sequence). V was cut by 3 bases and J by 7 bases, with 13 bases left in between. This CDR3 reads CASSLLGETNEQFF. CDR3 DNA: TGTGCCAGCAGTTTGCTGGGAGAGACTAATGAGCAGTTCTTC.

The sample holds a few counts of this clone. The chain uses TRBV5-5 and TRBJ2-5; a possible D gene is TRBD2 (5 bases). CDR1 SGHKS and CDR2 YYEKEE come from the germline V gene (reference sequence). The CDR3 loop spans 12 amino acids. The ends were cut back, 6 bases at V and 9 bases at J, with 15 bases in the middle. The CDR3 nucleotides read TGTGCCAGCATCGACCCGGGGAAGGCCCAGTACTTC. It encodes CASIDPGKAQYF. The entire variable domain, with the rest obtained from reference TRBV5-5 and TRBJ2-5, is as follows: DAGVTQSPTHLIKTRGQQVTLRCSPISGHKSVSWYQQVLGQGPQFIFQYYEKEERGRGNFPDRFSARQFPNYSSELNVNALLLGDSALYLCASIDPGKAQYFGPGTRLLVL.

The chain uses TRBV5-1 and TRBJ2-1; 11 nucleotides line up with TRBD2. Germline CDR1 reads SGHRS; CDR2 reads YFSETQ. The trim removed 0 bases at V and 8 bases at J, leaving 7 bases unmatched. This CDR3 spans 16 amino acids. CDR3: CASSLDVLAGGDEQFF. In DNA, the CDR3 is TGCGCCAGCAGCTTGGATGTCCTAGCGGGAGGCGATGAGCAGTTCTTC.